This T cell receptor (beta chain) emerged from a study of blood T cell repertoires in COVID-19. Study-wide background: Spain, Italy and the United States supplied samples that represented acute and convalescent COVID-19. PBMCs, B-cell-depleted T cells, or T cells were the source of the cDNA or gDNA that made up the material.

This CDR3 is built from 15 residues. Germline V lookup: CDR1 MNHNS, CDR2 SASEGT. In this sample, this clone turned up once. The junction departs from germline at one end; a sequencing error may be responsible. In the authors' methods: Quantification of nucleated cells was approximated via reference gene primer amplification. Libraries were prepared by immunoSEQ multiplex PCR; TCRdb keeps only in-frame clonotypes and omits some of them. V and J calls and clone size are copied from that table; D and trimming were computed from the DNA. Among about 240,000 clones listed, around 86% were seen once. The receptor's source is a man aged 25 to 40 who had recovered from COVID-19. The sample was peripheral blood. The genes are TRBV6-1 and TRBJ1-6; 7 bases are a match to TRBD1. CDR3 loop: CASSEFRGSDSPLHF. In DNA form, the CDR3 reads TGTGCCAGCAGTGAATTCAGGGGGAGCGATTCGCCCCTCCACTTT.